This T cell receptor beta chain was retrieved from a study of blood T cell repertoires in COVID-19. As for the study in general: T cells, B-cell-depleted T cells, or PBMCs provided the cDNA or gDNA that served as material.

Cohort 3 donors were reported recovered after two negative PCRs, clearance, or symptom resolution. Profiled with immunoSEQ multiplex PCR; TCRdb holds only in-frame clones, not every one. The table includes 110,000 to 150,000 clones, around 73% detected once. The germline gives CDR1 LNHDA, CDR2 SQIVND (reference sequence). V was shortened by 2 bases and J by 6 bases, with 9 bases between the two germline ends. The CDR3 runs to 13 residues. This rearrangement joins TRBV19 to TRBJ2-3; D call uncertain. Sequenced input: PBMCs or T cells enriched from blood (not recorded which). This receptor was identified in a woman aged 50 to 65 who had recovered from COVID-19. The CDR3 sequence is CASSIPPADTQYF. In DNA form, the CDR3 reads TGTGCCAGTAGTATACCCCCCGCGGATACGCAGTATTTT.